Below, one T cell receptor beta chain is given with its context. The data derive from a study of blood T cell repertoires in COVID-19. The CDR3 is 14 residues long. Per the germline V gene, CDR1 is SQVTM and CDR2 is ANQGSEA. V lost 3 bases, J lost 6 bases, and 2 bases stayed unmatched. The method was immunoSEQ multiplex PCR; TCRdb's version includes in-frame clones alone and lacks a portion of them. The sample contains under 300,000 clones, about 80% of which appear only once. The V gene is TRBV29-1, the J gene TRBJ2-1; TRBD2 aligns across 13 bases. The receptor comes from a man between 35 and 55 years old who had recovered from COVID-19. The sequencing sample was made of PBMCs or T cells enriched from blood (not recorded which). CDR3 coding DNA: TGCAGCGTTGAGGGACTAGCGGGACGCAATGAGCAGTTCTTC. Amino acid sequence: CSVEGLAGRNEQFF.